The sequence of this TCR beta chain was determined in a study of blood T cell repertoires in COVID-19. Overall study context: The study drew acute and convalescent COVID-19 samples from the United States, Italy and Spain. T cells, B-cell-depleted T cells, or PBMCs provided the cDNA or gDNA that served as material.

Followed longitudinally, the Seattle patients had been enrolled during active infection. Authors' processing steps: Amplifying reference gene primers gave estimates of nucleated cell counts. Clones were sequenced by immunoSEQ multiplex PCR, and TCRdb holds only the in-frame ones, with some missing. The V and J calls and the clone size are those of that table, but D and trimming were determined from the DNA. The data show some 250,000 clones, with about 90% seen just once and approximately 12% held by the top ten. The sequenced sample was peripheral blood. This sequence was found in a woman aged 30 to 39 with COVID-19, enrolled during active disease.

CDR3 sequence: CASSLGSELFF. The CDR3 coding sequence is TGTGCCAGCAGCTTAGGGTCAGAACTGTTTTTT. The J gene is TRBJ1-4, the V gene TRBV11-2; D unresolved. Trimming cost V 1 base and J 12 bases, with 6 bases left between them. CDR3 length: 11 amino acids. The germline gives CDR1 SGHAT, CDR2 FQNNGV. Full variable domain (remainder filled in from reference TRBV11-2 and TRBJ1-4): EAGVAQSPRYKIIEKRQSVAFWCNPISGHATLYWYQQILGQGPKLLIQFQNNGVVDDSQLPKDRFSAERLKGVDSTLKIQPAKLEDSAVYLCASSLGSELFFGSGTQLSVL.